This entry lists 6 T cell receptor beta chains sequenced from one sample in a study of cytomegalovirus exposure and HLA in healthy donors. Vbeta (60) and Jbeta (13) primers were used in the PCR. Method: immunoSEQ multiplex PCR; TCRdb's copy keeps in-frame clones and lacks some. The sample comprises approximately 170,000 clones, 70% to 90% of which are singletons, and roughly 2.3% rests with the top ten. Material for sequencing was PBMCs. The source of these receptors is a male donor in good health and CMV-seronegative.

The chain employs TRBV28 and TRBJ2-5, with TRBD2 identical over 10 bases. V lost 5 bases to trimming and J lost 13 bases; unmatched junction nucleotides: 4. CDR1 is MDHEN, CDR2 SYDVKM, per germline. The CDR3 contains 11 residues. The CDR3 region is CASSTSGTLYF. The CDR3 nucleotides read TGTGCCAGCAGTACTAGCGGGACACTGTACTTC.

J is TRBJ2-3 and V is TRBV4-3; D gene unclear. The CDR3 runs to 16 residues. The V end lost 1 base, the J end lost 0 bases, and 11 bases lay between the germline ends. The germline V gene has CDR1 LGHNA and CDR2 YSLEER. The CDR3 nucleotides read TGCGCCAGCAGCCAAGGAGGCGAAATTAGCACAGATACGCAGTATTTT. Translating it yields CASSQGGEISTDTQYF.

The J gene is TRBJ2-3, the V gene TRBV9, with D tentatively TRBD2 (6 bases). Trimming left V 2 bases short and J 0 bases short, with 16 bases between. Germline assignment: CDR1 SGDLS and CDR2 YYNGEE. The CDR3 has 17 amino acids. CDR3 protein: CASSVLNQAGSTDTQYF. The CDR3 bases are TGTGCCAGCAGCGTGCTAAACCAGGCGGGGAGCACAGATACGCAGTATTTT.

V and J are TRBV19 and TRBJ2-7, with D perhaps TRBD2 (5 bases). The CDR3 sequence is 15 residues long. Trimming shortened V by 3 bases and J by 0 bases, and 12 bases separated the two germline ends. The germline V gene has CDR1 LNHDA and CDR2 SQIVND (reference sequence). In DNA form, the CDR3 reads TGTGCCAGTAGTATTCAACCGGGGAGCTCCTACGAGCAGTACTTC. Translated, it gives CASSIQPGSSYEQYF.

V and J are TRBV28 and TRBJ2-7; D is ambiguous. This CDR3 is built from 12 residues. The germline gives CDR1 MDHEN, CDR2 SYDVKM. V was shortened by 2 bases and J by 6 bases, with 8 bases between the two germline ends. The CDR3 sequence: CASSLLLPEQYF. In nucleotides, the CDR3 is TGTGCCAGCAGTTTACTTCTTCCCGAGCAGTACTTC.

In its sample, this clone was seen once. J is TRBJ1-5 and V is TRBV19; a weak D match, TRBD1 (5 bases). V was pared by 5 bases and J by 9 bases, with 20 bases between. The CDR3 is made up of 15 amino acids. Looked up from germline, CDR1 is LNHDA and CDR2 is SQIVND (reference sequence). The CDR3 sequence: CASSEGPGDTRPQHF. CDR3 bases: TGTGCCAGTAGTGAGGGGCCGGGGGATACGCGGCCCCAGCATTTT.